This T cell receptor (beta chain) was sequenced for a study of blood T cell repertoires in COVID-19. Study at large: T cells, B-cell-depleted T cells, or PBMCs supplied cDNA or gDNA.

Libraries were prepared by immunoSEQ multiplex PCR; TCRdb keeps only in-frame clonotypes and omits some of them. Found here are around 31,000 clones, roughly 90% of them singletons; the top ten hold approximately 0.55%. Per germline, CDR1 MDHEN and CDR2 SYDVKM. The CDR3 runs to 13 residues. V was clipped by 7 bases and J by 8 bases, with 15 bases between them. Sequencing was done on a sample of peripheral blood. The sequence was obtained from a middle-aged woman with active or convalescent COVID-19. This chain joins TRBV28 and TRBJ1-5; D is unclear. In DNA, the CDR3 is TGTGCCAGCACAGTAACAGCCGGGGAGCCCCAGCATTTT. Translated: CASTVTAGEPQHF.